A single TCR beta chain is shown here with its context. This CDR3 is built from 16 residues. J was trimmed by 2 bases and V by 3 bases; bases with no gene match: 7. Germline lookup yields CDR1 KGHSH and CDR2 LQKENI. TCRdb's copy holds only in-frame clones and misses some; the assay was immunoSEQ multiplex PCR. Of a few hundred thousand clones listed, roughly 90% are singletons. These data come from a study of blood T cell repertoires in COVID-19. The sequencing sample was made of peripheral blood. This receptor was obtained from a man younger than 35 with COVID-19, enrolled during active disease. The chain uses TRBV18 and TRBJ2-5, with 9 bases that match TRBD2. The DNA for the CDR3 is TGTGCCAGCTCACCGAGGTCTAGCGGGACTCAAGAGACCCAGTACTTC. This encodes CASSPRSSGTQETQYF.